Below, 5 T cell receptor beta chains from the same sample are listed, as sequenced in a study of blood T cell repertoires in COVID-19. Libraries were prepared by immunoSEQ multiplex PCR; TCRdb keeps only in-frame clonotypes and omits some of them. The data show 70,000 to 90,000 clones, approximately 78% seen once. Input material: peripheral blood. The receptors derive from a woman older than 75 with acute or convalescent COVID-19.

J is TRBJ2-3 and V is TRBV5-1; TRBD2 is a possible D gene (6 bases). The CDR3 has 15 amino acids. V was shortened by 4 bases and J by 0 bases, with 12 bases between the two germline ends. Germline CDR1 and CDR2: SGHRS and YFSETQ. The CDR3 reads CASSLVGGSTDTQYF. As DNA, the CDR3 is TGCGCCAGCAGCCTAGTAGGAGGGAGCACAGATACGCAGTATTTT.

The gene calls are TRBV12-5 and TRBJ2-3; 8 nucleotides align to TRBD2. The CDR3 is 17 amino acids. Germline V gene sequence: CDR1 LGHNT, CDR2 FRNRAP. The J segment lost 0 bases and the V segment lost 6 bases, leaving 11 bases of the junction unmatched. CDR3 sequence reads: CASGRPAGGPSTDTQYF. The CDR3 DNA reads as TGTGCTAGTGGCCGGCCGGCGGGAGGCCCTAGCACAGATACGCAGTATTTT.

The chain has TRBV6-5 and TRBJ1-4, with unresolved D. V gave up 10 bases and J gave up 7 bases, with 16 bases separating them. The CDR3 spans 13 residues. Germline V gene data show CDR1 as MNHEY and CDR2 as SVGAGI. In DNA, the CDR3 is TGTGCCACAGCGCGGATTGAGGGTGAAAAACTGTTTTTT. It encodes CATARIEGEKLFF.

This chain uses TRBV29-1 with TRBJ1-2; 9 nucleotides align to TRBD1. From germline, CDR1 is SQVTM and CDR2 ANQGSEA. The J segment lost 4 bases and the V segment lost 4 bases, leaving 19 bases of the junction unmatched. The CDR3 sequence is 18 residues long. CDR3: CSVVLGSVTGGLIYGYTF. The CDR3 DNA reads TGCAGCGTTGTTCTAGGGTCCGTCACAGGGGGCCTCATCTATGGCTACACCTTC.

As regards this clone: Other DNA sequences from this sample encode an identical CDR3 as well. CDR3 sequence: CASSEQGLGEKLFF. For the CDR3, the DNA is TGTGCCAGCAGTGAGCAGGGGCTGGGGGAAAAACTGTTTTTT. This sequence joins TRBV2 and TRBJ1-4; the D gene is possibly TRBD1 (6 bases). With 3 bases removed from V and 8 bases from J, the gap between germline ends came to 13 bases. This CDR3 contains 14 residues. Germline V gene sequence: CDR1 SNHLY, CDR2 FYNNEI.